This T cell receptor beta chain emerged from a study of cytomegalovirus exposure and HLA in healthy donors. This CDR3 spans 14 amino acids. The germline gives CDR1 SGHVS, CDR2 FNYEAQ. Trimming pared 1 base from V and 3 bases from J, leaving 8 bases between. This clone was counted between two and nine times. Its specificity is unknown. PCR primers comprised 60 Vbeta and 13 Jbeta primers. Only in-frame clones appear in the TCRdb table, and some are missing; sequencing was by immunoSEQ multiplex PCR. The data hold 180,000 or so clones, with around four fifths observed a single time. Study-wide findings and caveats: With DRB1 most and HLA-C fewest, TCR association rates differed between HLA loci in a later analysis.

The specimen was PBMCs. V is TRBV7-6 and J is TRBJ2-3, with D perhaps matching TRBD1 (6 bases). The receptor comes from a female donor in good health and CMV-seronegative. CDR3 residues: CASSLDTGTDTQYF. The CDR3 region has the DNA TGTGCCAGCAGCTTAGATACAGGGACAGATACGCAGTATTTT.